Listed here is a single T cell receptor beta chain. The record originates from a study of blood T cell repertoires in COVID-19. Across the whole study: Acute-phase and convalescent COVID-19 samples originated in the United States, Italy and Spain. Sample material is recorded as cDNA or gDNA derived from T cells, B-cell-depleted T cells, or PBMCs.

Authors' analysis steps: Nucleated cell counts were estimated from reference gene primer amplification. Profiling relied on immunoSEQ multiplex PCR, and the TCRdb table lists in-frame clones only, not all of them. V, J and clone size were drawn from that table, and D and trimming were deduced from the DNA. Counted here are 120,000 to 150,000 clones, approximately 80% occurring once; the ten biggest clones make up approximately 40%. This CDR3 spans 15 amino acids. The trim removed 1 base at V and 5 bases at J, leaving 7 bases unmatched. Germline values: CDR1 SGHDN, CDR2 FVKESK. The sequencing sample was made of peripheral blood. The V and J genes are TRBV14 and TRBJ2-7; 8 bases line up with TRBD2. The TCR was taken from a human donor in a cohort sampled during active COVID-19. The CDR3 DNA follows: TGTGCCAGCAGCCAAGGATACGGGGGGGCTGACGAGCAGTACTTC. Encoded protein: CASSQGYGGADEQYF.